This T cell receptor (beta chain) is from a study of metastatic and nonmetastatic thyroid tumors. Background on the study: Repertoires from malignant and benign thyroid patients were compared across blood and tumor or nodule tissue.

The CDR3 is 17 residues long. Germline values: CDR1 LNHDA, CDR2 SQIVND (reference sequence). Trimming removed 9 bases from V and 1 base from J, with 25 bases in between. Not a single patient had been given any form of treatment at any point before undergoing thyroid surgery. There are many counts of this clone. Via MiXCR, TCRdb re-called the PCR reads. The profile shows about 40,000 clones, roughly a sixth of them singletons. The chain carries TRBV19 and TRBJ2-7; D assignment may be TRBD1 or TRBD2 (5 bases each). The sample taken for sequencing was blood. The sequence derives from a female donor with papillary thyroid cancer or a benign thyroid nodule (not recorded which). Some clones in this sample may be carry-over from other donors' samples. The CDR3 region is CARRLRFRAAGSYEQYF. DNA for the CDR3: TGTGCCAGGAGACTCAGGTTCAGGGCGGCGGGTTCCTACGAGCAGTACTTC.